Sequencing of this TCR beta chain was carried out in a study of cytomegalovirus exposure and HLA in healthy donors. At the level of the study: Around 76% of around 390 genotyped donors fell in the Caucasian-associated ancestry cluster. Study-wide points: Most CMV-associated TCR beta chains were later found to appear HLA-restricted. Over 150 TCR beta chains were listed as cytomegalovirus-associated.

CDR3 length: 17 amino acids. V dropped 0 bases and J dropped 5 bases, with 22 bases sitting between them. CDR1 and CDR2 (germline): GTSNPN, SVGIG (reference sequence). Note on this clone: Antigen: not known.

Use of 60 Vbeta and 13 Jbeta primers characterized the PCR. TCRdb keeps only in-frame clones here, not all; method: immunoSEQ multiplex PCR. The sample includes about 100,000 clones, 79% of them seen just once. J is TRBJ2-5 and V is TRBV30; D is ambiguous. Sequenced sample: PBMCs. The clonotype comes from a female donor in good health and CMV-seropositive. The CDR3 here is CAWSVSTVLSPRETQYF. CDR3 DNA: TGTGCCTGGAGTGTATCCACAGTCCTCTCCCCAAGGGAGACCCAGTACTTC.